The source of this T cell receptor (beta chain) is a study of T cells after yellow fever vaccination. V was clipped by 4 bases and J by 0 bases, with 5 bases between them. The CDR3 loop spans 12 amino acids. Germline V gives CDR1 SGHDT, CDR2 YYEEEE. One entry per CDR3 protein, called by TCRdb with MiXCR from the 5' RACE reads. Among under 600,000 distinct CDR3 sequences, approximately 13% were seen once, and the ten largest hold about an eighth. V is TRBV5-6 and J is TRBJ2-7, with D hard to call. The sample consisted of PBMCs, taken on the day of the yellow fever booster vaccination. The TCR comes from a man younger than 40 who received the YFV17D yellow fever vaccine. For the CDR3, the DNA is TGTGCCAGCAGCACTCCCTCCTACGAGCAGTACTTC. This codes for CASSTPSYEQYF.